Following are 11 T cell receptor beta chains from one sample sequenced in a study of cytomegalovirus exposure and HLA in healthy donors. PCR primers comprised 60 Vbeta and 13 Jbeta primers. Profiled with immunoSEQ multiplex PCR; TCRdb holds only in-frame clones, not every one. The repertoire consists of about 140,000 clones, with around 80% occurring once and the leading ten covering roughly 2.9%. Sequencing was done on a sample of PBMCs. All receptors come from a female donor in good health and CMV-seronegative.

This clone was seen just once. V and J are TRBV9 and TRBJ2-5, with 7 bases aligning to TRBD2. This CDR3 is 16 amino acids long. Germline-derived CDR1 and CDR2 are SGDLS and YYNGEE. Trimming at V came to 1 base and at J to 4 bases, leaving 10 bases not matched to a gene. The CDR3 bases are TGTGCCAGCAGCGTATTGGCTAGCGGCGGCGGAGAGACCCAGTACTTC. It translates to CASSVLASGGGETQYF.

This chain links TRBV30 with TRBJ2-7; 9 positions match TRBD2. CDR1 GTSNPN and CDR2 SVGIG come from the germline V gene (reference sequence). CDR3 length: 18 amino acids. The trim removed 2 bases at V and 5 bases at J, leaving 19 bases unmatched. The CDR3 nucleotides read TGTGCCTGGAGTCCGAGAGGGAGGCTAGCGGGGACCTCGCACGAGCAGTACTTC. The encoded protein is CAWSPRGRLAGTSHEQYF.

Turning to this clone: The same CDR3 can be traced to other DNA sequences in this sample. This chain joins TRBV28 and TRBJ2-7; perhaps TRBD2 as D (6 bases). The CDR3 is made up of 14 amino acids. Germline V CDR1 and CDR2: MDHEN, SYDVKM. V lost 1 base and J 2 bases, leaving 9 bases between the germline ends. The CDR3 loop is CASSLSGLTYEQYF. In DNA, the CDR3 is TGTGCCAGCAGTTTATCGGGACTGACCTACGAGCAGTACTTC. The variable domain in full, with the rest retrieved from reference TRBV28 and TRBJ2-7, is DVKVTQSSRYLVKRTGEKVFLECVQDMDHENMFWYRQDPGLGLRLIYFSYDVKMKEKGDIPEGYSVSREKKERFSLILESASTNQTSMYLCASSLSGLTYEQYFGPGTRLTVT.

V usage is TRBV11-1 and J usage is TRBJ2-2, with 8 bases that match TRBD2. The CDR3 spans 17 residues. Per the germline V gene, CDR1 is SGHAT and CDR2 is FQDESV (reference sequence). J gave up 0 bases and V 3 bases, and 6 bases lay outside the gene matches. The CDR3 sequence is CASSFNPGGANTGELFF. Here the CDR3 DNA reads TGTGCCAGCAGCTTCAATCCGGGAGGGGCGAACACCGGGGAGCTGTTTTTT.

This clone was seen more than once but under ten times. The chain recombines TRBV4-1 with TRBJ2-4, with 7 bases that match TRBD2. The CDR3 has 19 residues. The trim removed 0 bases at V and 7 bases at J, leaving 18 bases unmatched. Germline values: CDR1 MGHRA, CDR2 YSYEKL. The CDR3 spells CASSQDPGGAGRGSNIQYF. DNA for the CDR3: TGCGCCAGCAGCCAAGATCCGGGTGGGGCAGGGCGGGGGAGTAACATTCAGTACTTC.

The chain uses TRBV27 and TRBJ2-7, with no clear D. The length of the CDR3 is 16 residues. Germline V gene data show CDR1 as MNHEY and CDR2 as SMNVEV (reference sequence). Trimming removed 6 bases at V and 5 bases at J, with 23 bases between. CDR3 amino acids: CASRNNPGLGVNEQYF. CDR3 coding DNA: TGTGCCAGCAGAAACAATCCAGGCTTAGGTGTCAACGAGCAGTACTTC.

This clone was detected a few times. The chain joins TRBV5-1 to TRBJ2-2, with unresolved D. CDR3 length: 15 residues. Germline V lookup: CDR1 SGHRS, CDR2 YFSETQ. V lost 0 bases to trimming and J lost 1 base, with 7 bases between them. Here the CDR3 reads CASSLGGMNTGELFF. The CDR3 DNA sequence: TGCGCCAGCAGCTTGGGAGGCATGAACACCGGGGAGCTGTTTTTT.

The count of this clone is one. V is TRBV10-2 and J is TRBJ1-5; 8 bases fit TRBD1. Germline V lookup: CDR1 WSHSY, CDR2 SAAADI. Trimming took 6 bases from V and 6 from J; bases not matched to a gene: 7. This CDR3 is 14 amino acids long. The DNA for the CDR3 is TGCGCCAGCAGAGAGGACAGGGTCTCTCAGCCCCAGCATTTT. Its protein is CASREDRVSQPQHF.

The chain carries TRBV29-1 and TRBJ2-1; 8 positions match TRBD2. Trimming took 6 bases from V and 3 from J; bases not matched to a gene: 4. From germline, CDR1 is SQVTM and CDR2 ANQGSEA. The CDR3 has 13 residues. CDR3: CSVRTSNYNEQFF. The CDR3 bases are TGCAGCGTACGGACTAGCAACTACAATGAGCAGTTCTTC.

This chain joins TRBV27 and TRBJ1-1, with 7 bases lining up with TRBD1. This CDR3 is built from 12 residues. Germline V gene data show CDR1 as MNHEY and CDR2 as SMNVEV (reference sequence). V lost 6 bases to trimming and J lost 5 bases; unmatched junction nucleotides: 3. The CDR3 bases are TGTGCCAGCAGGGGACAGAGGACTGAAGCTTTCTTT. Translating it yields CASRGQRTEAFF.

This CDR3 is CASSTPLRELSNTQYF. The DNA of the CDR3 is TGTGCCAGCAGCACACCTCTCCGGGAGCTATCCAATACGCAGTATTTT. This chain links TRBV7-8 with TRBJ2-3; the D gene is possibly TRBD2 (6 bases). This CDR3 spans 16 amino acids. The germline CDR1 and CDR2 sequences are SGHVS and FQNEAQ. V was clipped by 5 bases and J by 7 bases, with 22 bases between them.